What follows are 28 T cell receptor beta chains derived from one specimen sequenced in a study of tumor-infiltrating lymphocytes in primary liver carcinoma. Germline DNA was extracted too, while blood RNA derived from unsorted whole blood. TCR beta cDNA came from around 500 ng total RNA, primed with a constant-region primer. For TCR beta, libraries were produced by three nested multiplex PCR rounds using slightly modified ARM-PCR. TRBV1-TRBV30 forward primers paired with a C-beta reverse primer were used in the first two PCR rounds, which ran approximately 10 cycles each. TCRdb called the multiplex PCR reads again in MiXCR, with one record for every CDR3 protein. The sample lists under 200,000 distinct CDR3 sequences; almost 65% were seen once. Specimen: peripheral blood. All receptors come from a woman aged 55-70 years with primary liver carcinoma and hepatitis B virus infection.

V gene TRBV7-9 combines with J gene TRBJ1-3; weak D call: TRBD1 (6 bases). The germline V gene encodes CDR1 SEHNR and CDR2 FQNEAQ (reference sequence). The CDR3 loop spans 16 amino acids. V was shortened by 3 bases and J by 0 bases, with 12 bases between the two germline ends. CDR3 DNA sequence: TGTGCCAGCAGCTTGGGGACATTGAGCTCTGGAAACACCATATATTTT. Amino acid sequence: CASSLGTLSSGNTIYF.

Remarks on this clonotype: A read error may explain this, as a much larger clone is one base away. The genes are TRBV6-1 and TRBJ1-2, with D possibly being TRBD1 (6 bases). Germline V gene lookup returns CDR1 MNHNS and CDR2 SASEGT. This CDR3 comprises 15 residues. The CDR3 region has the DNA TGTGCCAGCAGGCGGACAGACCAAACCAACTATAGCTACACCTTC. Translation gives CASRRTDQTNYSYTF.

This rearrangement joins TRBV10-3 to TRBJ2-1; a weak D match, TRBD1 (6 bases). The V end was cut by 6 bases, the J end by 5 bases, with 11 bases between. Germline-derived CDR1 and CDR2 are ENHRY and SYGVKD. The length of the CDR3 is 13 residues. CDR3 protein: CAIRDRQDNEQFF. The CDR3 coding sequence is TGTGCCATCAGGGACCGACAGGACAATGAGCAGTTCTTC.

A remark on this clonotype: Relative to the germline gene, one junction end is altered; a read error may explain this. The rearrangement joins TRBV6-6 to TRBJ2-7; D remains unclear. The CDR3 length is 15 residues. Germline lookup yields CDR1 MNHNY and CDR2 SVGAGI (reference sequence). In DNA, the CDR3 is TGTACCAGCAGTTACTCGAGTCGTCACAGCTACGAGCAGTACTTC. It codes for CTSSYSSRHSYEQYF.

The chain uses TRBV20-1 and TRBJ2-1, with D maybe TRBD2 (5 bases). Germline V gives CDR1 DFQATT, CDR2 SNEGSKA (reference sequence). The CDR3 consists of 15 residues. With 2 bases removed from V and 6 bases from J, the gap between germline ends came to 17 bases. CDR3 amino acids: CSARSVERAANEQFF. DNA for the CDR3: TGCAGTGCTAGAAGTGTCGAGAGGGCCGCCAATGAGCAGTTCTTC.

The chain has TRBV7-8 and TRBJ2-1; 11 bases line up with TRBD2. Germline V gene sequence: CDR1 SGHVS, CDR2 FQNEAQ. V was clipped by 5 bases and J by 12 bases; unmatched bases: 15. CDR3 length: 16 residues. This CDR3 is CASSPLSSGRSSGQFF. DNA of the CDR3: TGTGCCAGCAGCCCCCTCTCTAGCGGGAGGAGCAGTGGGCAGTTCTTC.

About this clonotype itself: An end of the junction differs from the germline gene, which may be a read error. The chain is built from TRBV28 and TRBJ2-1; D perhaps matches TRBD2 (6 bases). Germline lookup yields CDR1 MDHEN and CDR2 SYDVKM. This CDR3 is built from 14 residues. Written as DNA, the CDR3 is TGTACCAGCGCCGGGTGGACTACTCTAAATGAGCAGTTCTTC. Translating it yields CTSAGWTTLNEQFF.

This clonotype occurred many times. The gene calls are TRBV29-1 and TRBJ2-2; the D gene is possibly TRBD2 (6 bases). Germline V gene sequence: CDR1 SQVTM, CDR2 ANQGSEA. Trimming took 4 bases from V and 3 from J, leaving 12 bases between them. The length of the CDR3 is 14 residues. CDR3: CSVGGELDTGELFF. In DNA form, the CDR3 reads TGCAGCGTTGGCGGGGAGCTTGACACCGGGGAGCTGTTTTTT.

The chain combines TRBV12-3 or TRBV12-4 with TRBJ2-1; 9 nucleotides align to TRBD2. The ends lost 5 bases at V and 14 bases at J; junction bases unmatched: 16. This CDR3 is 15 amino acids long. The CDR3 protein is CASSPRTCGRAWEFF. CDR3 in DNA: TGTGCCAGCAGTCCCCGGACTTGCGGGAGGGCCTGGGAGTTCTTC.

Only one count was recorded for this clonotype. This chain uses TRBV20-1 with TRBJ2-3, with 8 bases aligning to TRBD1. V was clipped by 7 bases and J by 5 bases; unmatched bases: 8. From germline, CDR1 is DFQATT and CDR2 SNEGSKA (reference sequence). The CDR3 runs 13 residues. The CDR3 coding sequence is TGCAGTGTGCCCCAGGGGGCGCGAGATACGCAGTATTTT. Amino acid sequence: CSVPQGARDTQYF.

Concerning this clonotype: Compared with germline, one end of the junction differs, possibly owing to a read error. J is TRBJ1-1 and V is TRBV11-3; maybe TRBD1 (5 bases). Germline V lookup: CDR1 SGHNT, CDR2 YENEEA. CDR3 length: 17 amino acids. CDR3 bases: TGTGCCAGCAGCTCAGCGGGCCGCCCGACAGTGAACACTGAAGCTATCTTT. Translating gives CASSSAGRPTVNTEAIF.

Concerning this clonotype itself: A much larger clone differs by one base, so this may be a read error. The chain has TRBV6-6 and TRBJ2-1, with D perhaps matching TRBD1 (5 bases). This CDR3 contains 14 residues. The germline V gene encodes CDR1 MNHNY and CDR2 SVGAGI (reference sequence). V shed 7 bases and J shed 6 bases, with 16 bases lying between them. CDR3 amino acids: CASISLPGFNEQFF. For the CDR3, the DNA is TGTGCCAGCATTTCCCTGCCAGGGTTCAATGAGCAGTTCTTC.

CDR3 in DNA: TGTGCCAGCAGTAAACAGGGGTATGGCTACACCTTC. This sequence encodes CASSKQGYGYTF. The rearrangement uses TRBV28 and TRBJ1-2; 7 bases match TRBD1. CDR1 MDHEN and CDR2 SYDVKM come from the germline V gene. Trimming cost V 5 bases and J 5 bases; bases outside gene matches: 2. The CDR3 spans 12 residues.

Turning to this clonotype: A much larger clone lies one base from this, so it may be a read error. The chain is built from TRBV7-9 and TRBJ2-7; 11 positions match TRBD1. Per germline, CDR1 SEHNR and CDR2 FQNEAQ (reference sequence). This CDR3 comprises 15 residues. The CDR3 sequence: CASSGRDRGINEHYF. In DNA, the CDR3 is TGTGCCAGCAGCGGGCGGGACAGGGGGATAAACGAGCACTACTTC.

To note about this clonotype: This could be a read error, since a much larger clone is one nucleotide away. The rearrangement uses TRBV13 and TRBJ2-1, with 16 bases lining up with TRBD2. CDR1 and CDR2 from the germline V gene are PRHDT and FYEKMQ (reference sequence). This CDR3 has 19 residues. The CDR3 spells CASSPGLAGGPRSINEKFF. The CDR3 bases are TGTGCCAGCAGCCCGGGACTAGCGGGAGGGCCGAGAAGCATCAATGAGAAGTTCTTC.

To note about this clonotype: This may be a read error: a much more frequent sequence differs by one nucleotide. The chain employs TRBV6-6 and TRBJ1-2, with TRBD1 matching 8 bases. Germline values: CDR1 MNHNY, CDR2 SVGAGI (reference sequence). CDR3 length: 15 amino acids. This CDR3 is CACSYSGAGGPGYTF. DNA for the CDR3: TGTGCCTGCAGTTACTCGGGCGCAGGGGGCCCTGGCTACACCTTC.

V usage is TRBV28 and J usage is TRBJ1-3; D gene unclear. The germline CDR1 and CDR2 sequences are MDHEN and SYDVKM. Deletions cut 3 bases from V and 8 bases from J, with 5 bases between. CDR3 size: 11 residues. The CDR3 is CASSLSHTIYF. CDR3 nucleotide sequence: TGTGCCAGCAGTTTGAGCCACACCATATATTTT. Full variable domain (rest looked up from reference TRBV28 and TRBJ1-3): DVKVTQSSRYLVKRTGEKVFLECVQDMDHENMFWYRQDPGLGLRLIYFSYDVKMKEKGDIPEGYSVSREKKERFSLILESASTNQTSMYLCASSLSHTIYFGEGSWLTVV.

In the case of this clonotype: One end of the junction varies from germline; a read error may be responsible. The genes are TRBV6-1 and TRBJ2-7; D unclear. The CDR3 has 15 residues. Germline V gene data show CDR1 as MNHNS and CDR2 as SASEGT. In DNA, the CDR3 is TGTGCAAGCAGTGAATCCCAACTACTGAAGTACGAGCAGTACTTC. It yields the protein CASSESQLLKYEQYF.

This clonotype was seen ten or more times. The CDR3 loop is CASSRGPGVQPQHF. CDR3 sequence (DNA): TGTGCCAGCAGTAGGGGCCCGGGGGTTCAGCCCCAGCATTTT. V is TRBV12-3 or TRBV12-4 and J is TRBJ1-5; D may be TRBD1 (5 bases). Trimming left V 5 bases short and J 6 bases short, with 14 bases between. The CDR3 loop spans 14 amino acids.

This clonotype has just one count. This sequence joins TRBV7-9 and TRBJ2-1; TRBD2 matches at 9 bases. Germline trimming cut 7 bases from V and 8 bases from J; bases unmatched to any gene: 18. Germline loops: CDR1 SEHNR, CDR2 FQNEAQ (reference sequence). The CDR3 covers 17 residues. The CDR3 loop reads CASNHHFLAGGPDEQFF. The CDR3 nucleotides are TGTGCCAGCAACCACCATTTTTTGGCGGGAGGGCCAGATGAGCAGTTCTTC.

This clonotype has at least ten counts. This chain links TRBV13 with TRBJ1-2; 8 bases are a match to TRBD1. Germline V gene lookup returns CDR1 PRHDT and CDR2 FYEKMQ (reference sequence). The trim removed 5 bases at V and 7 bases at J, leaving 9 bases unmatched. CDR3 size: 14 residues. CDR3 nucleotides: TGTGCCAGCAGCGGCCAGGGGGCGAGGCGTGGCTACACCTTC. Amino acid sequence: CASSGQGARRGYTF.

For this clonotype: A much larger clone lies one base from this, so it may be a read error. This chain connects TRBV5-4 to TRBJ2-6; 13 bases are shared with TRBD2. Germline-derived CDR1 and CDR2 are SGHNT and YYREEE (reference sequence). The length of the CDR3 is 18 residues. The CDR3 sequence is CASSSTSGRALGANVMTF. CDR3 DNA: TGTGCCAGCAGCTCCACTAGCGGGAGGGCCCTGGGGGCCAACGTCATGACTTTC. Complete variable domain (other parts from reference TRBV5-4 and TRBJ2-6): ETGVTQSPTHLIKTRGQQVTLRCSSQSGHNTVSWYQQALGQGPQFIFQYYREEENGRGNFPPRFSGLQFPNYSSELNVNALELDDSALYLCASSSTSGRALGANVMTFGAGSRLTVL.

This clonotype occurred once. CDR3 amino acids: CASSHPGVNQPQHF. CDR3 nucleotides: TGTGCCAGCAGTCACCCAGGCGTCAATCAGCCCCAGCATTTT. This chain joins TRBV6-6 and TRBJ1-5; D ambiguous. V shed 5 bases and J shed 3 bases, with 11 bases lying between them. Germline V gene data show CDR1 as MNHNY and CDR2 as SVGAGI (reference sequence). The CDR3 has 14 residues.

A word on this clonotype: The junction differs from germline at one of its ends, possibly a read error. The J gene is TRBJ1-1, the V gene TRBV11-2; 7 nucleotides line up with TRBD1. In germline, CDR1 is SGHAT, CDR2 FQNNGV. The CDR3 consists of 19 residues. The CDR3 nucleotides read TGTACCAGCAGCTTAGGGGGAGGGGGCGGGGGCCGTCCGTGGACTGAAGCTTTCTTT. Translation gives CTSSLGGGGGGRPWTEAFF. Variable domain in full (rest from reference TRBV11-2 and TRBJ1-1): EAGVAQSPRYKIIEKRQSVAFWCNPISGHATLYWYQQILGQGPKLLIQFQNNGVVDDSQLPKDRFSAERLKGVDSTLKIQPAKLEDSAVYLCTSSLGGGGGGRPWTEAFFGQGTRLTVV.

This clonotype has just one count. The conserved closing phenylalanine or tryptophan is absent in this CDR3, likely reflecting a read error. No DNA is shown, since the ends of the CDR3 on it are uncertain; the CDR3 is the one TCRdb lists. The chain has TRBV4-1 and TRBJ1-2. Germline CDR1 MGHRA, CDR2 YSYEKL. The CDR3 length is 11 residues, termini included. CDR3 residues: CASSQVNSPVS.

As for this clonotype: At one boundary the junction diverges from the germline segment, which might be a read error. V usage is TRBV4-3 and J usage is TRBJ2-3; perhaps TRBD2 as D (6 bases). In germline, CDR1 is LGHNA, CDR2 YSLEER. There are 18 residues in the CDR3. The CDR3, as DNA: TGTGCCAGCAGCCAATTAGGGCTAGCGACAGCCAGCACAGGTACGCAGTATTTT. Encoded protein: CASSQLGLATASTGTQYF.

V usage is TRBV28 and J usage is TRBJ2-5, with 9 positions matching TRBD2. The germline gives CDR1 MDHEN, CDR2 SYDVKM. The CDR3 spans 18 residues. V dropped 3 bases and J dropped 1; count of bases not matched to a gene: 12. CDR3 protein: CASSLGLLSGRSQETQYF. The CDR3 DNA is TGTGCCAGCAGTTTGGGCCTCCTTAGCGGGAGAAGCCAAGAGACCCAGTACTTC.

Concerning this clonotype: It is likely a read error, because the conserved phenylalanine at the end of the CDR3 is missing. V gene TRBV29-1 combines with J gene TRBJ2-1; possibly TRBD1 or TRBD2 for D (6 bases each). Per germline, CDR1 SQVTM and CDR2 ANQGSEA. This CDR3 comprises 15 residues. The DNA for the CDR3 is TGTAGCGCTGATGGAGGGGGGACCTCCTACAATGAGCAGTTCTCC. Its translation: CSADGGGTSYNEQFS.